This TCR beta chain originates from a study of cytomegalovirus exposure and HLA in healthy donors. This PCR relied on a set of 60 Vbeta primers and 13 Jbeta primers. The data were produced by immunoSEQ multiplex PCR, yet TCRdb's version contains in-frame clones alone and is incomplete. In all, the sample yields 100,000 to 150,000 clones. The CDR3 is 12 residues long. Deletions cut 1 base from V and 9 bases from J, with 9 bases between. The V gene's germline CDR1 is SGHDN and CDR2 FVKESK. Sequencing was done on a sample of PBMCs. The source is a man between 25 and 39 years old in good health and CMV-seronegative. This chain links TRBV14 with TRBJ1-2; a possible D gene is TRBD1 (5 bases). The CDR3 loop reads CASSQVQGSYTF. The DNA for the CDR3 is TGTGCCAGCAGCCAAGTCCAGGGCAGCTACACCTTC.